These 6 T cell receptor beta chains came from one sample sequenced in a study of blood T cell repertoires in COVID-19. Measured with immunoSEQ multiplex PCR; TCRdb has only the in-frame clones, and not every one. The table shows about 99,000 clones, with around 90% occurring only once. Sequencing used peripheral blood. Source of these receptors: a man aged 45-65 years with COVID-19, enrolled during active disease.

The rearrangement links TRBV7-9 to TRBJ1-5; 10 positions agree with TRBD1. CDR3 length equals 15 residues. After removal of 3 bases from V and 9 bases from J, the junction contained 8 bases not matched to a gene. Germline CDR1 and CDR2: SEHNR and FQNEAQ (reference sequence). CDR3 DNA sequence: TGTGCCAGCAGCTTCGGGACAGGGGACCGGGGGCCCCAGCATTTT. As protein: CASSFGTGDRGPQHF.

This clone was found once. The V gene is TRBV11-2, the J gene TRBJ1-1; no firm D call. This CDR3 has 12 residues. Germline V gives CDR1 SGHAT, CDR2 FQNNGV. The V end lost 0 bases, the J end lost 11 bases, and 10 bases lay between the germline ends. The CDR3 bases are TGTGCCAGCAGCTTAGAGGGAGTTTTGGCTTTCTTT. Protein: CASSLEGVLAFF.

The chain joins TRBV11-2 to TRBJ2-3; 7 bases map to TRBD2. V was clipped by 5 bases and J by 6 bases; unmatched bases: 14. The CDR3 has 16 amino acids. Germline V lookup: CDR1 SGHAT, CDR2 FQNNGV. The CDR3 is CASSHPLEGGSDTQYF. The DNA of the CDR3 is TGTGCCAGCAGCCATCCTCTAGAGGGAGGGTCCGATACGCAGTATTTT.

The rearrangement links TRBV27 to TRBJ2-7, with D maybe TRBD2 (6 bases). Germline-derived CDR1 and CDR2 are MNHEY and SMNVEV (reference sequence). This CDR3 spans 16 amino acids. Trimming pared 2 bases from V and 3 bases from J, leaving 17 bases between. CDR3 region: CASSLGQPAGNYEQYF. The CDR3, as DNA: TGTGCCAGCAGTTTAGGGCAGCCCGCGGGGAACTACGAGCAGTACTTC.

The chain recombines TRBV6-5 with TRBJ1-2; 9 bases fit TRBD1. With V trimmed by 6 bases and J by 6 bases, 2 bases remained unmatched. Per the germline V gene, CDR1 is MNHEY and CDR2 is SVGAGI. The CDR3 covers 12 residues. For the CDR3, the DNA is TGTGCCAGCAGATGGACAGGGGATGGCTACACCTTC. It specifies CASRWTGDGYTF.

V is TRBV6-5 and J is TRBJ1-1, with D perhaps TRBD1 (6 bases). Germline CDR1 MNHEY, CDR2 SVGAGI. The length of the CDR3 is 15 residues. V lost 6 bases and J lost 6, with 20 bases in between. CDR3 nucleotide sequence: TGTGCCAGCAGCTCCCCTGGCAGGGGATACGCTGAAGCTTTCTTT. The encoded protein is CASSSPGRGYAEAFF.